Described below is a single TCR beta chain sequence and its context. Its target is not known. Germline CDR1 and CDR2: GTSNPN and SVGIG (reference sequence). The CDR3 covers 12 residues. V was cut by 3 bases and J by 6 bases, with 10 bases left in between. The data were obtained in a study of a mutant IDH1 vaccine in newly diagnosed glioma. The overall study: Across weeks 1, 3, 5, 7, 11, 15, 19 and 23, patients received a vaccination each time, eight in all. Vaccination started 4-6 weeks after radiotherapy alone, or with temozolomide cycles. The sex distribution of treated patients was about 60% male and about 38% female, with a mean age of around 43 years. The study's findings and limits: Most patients, approximately 93%, showed vaccine-induced immune responses.

Profiling relied on immunoSEQ multiplex PCR, and the TCRdb table lists in-frame clones only, not all of them. Of some 80,000 clones listed, around 83% were seen once; the top ten hold roughly 0.81%. Time point here: week 23, last vaccination. A single vaccine dose contained 300 ug of mutant IDH1 20-mer peptide, and topical imiquimod was used with it. V usage is TRBV30 and J usage is TRBJ2-3; a possible D gene is TRBD2 (6 bases). The sequencing used PBMCs, collected from a glioma patient whose treatment included an IDH1 peptide vaccine. The clonotype comes from a woman aged 45-65 years with glioma. The CDR3 spells CAWRASADTQYF. CDR3 coding DNA: TGTGCCTGGAGGGCTAGCGCCGATACGCAGTATTTT.